This T cell receptor (beta chain) was captured by sequencing in a study of blood T cell repertoires in COVID-19. Assay used: immunoSEQ multiplex PCR; TCRdb lists only in-frame clones, some missing. The repertoire holds hundreds of thousands of clones, with approximately 85% as singletons. In germline, CDR1 is SGHRS, CDR2 YFSETQ. This CDR3 spans 13 amino acids. Trimming took 4 bases from V and 3 from J; bases not matched to a gene: 3. This receptor was taken from a woman aged 80 or older with COVID-19, enrolled during active disease. This rearrangement joins TRBV5-1 to TRBJ1-2, with 7 bases fitting TRBD1. Sequencing was carried out using peripheral blood. CDR3 in DNA: TGCGCCAGCAGCACCGGGACAGACTATGGCTACACCTTC. Translation: CASSTGTDYGYTF.